These 30 T cell receptor beta chains were sequenced from one sample in a study of shared clonotypes between healthy human individuals. The method was immunoSEQ multiplex PCR; TCRdb's version includes in-frame clones alone and lacks a portion of them. This table holds approximately 2.4 million clones, under 97% found once. Sequencing used naive CD4+ T cells sorted from blood. Subset meaning: CD45RA+ positively selected. These receptors all stem from a man between 18 and 35 years old in good health.

CDR3 DNA sequence: TGTGCCAGCAGCTTAGCCAAATTCCTCTCGGGACTCGAAAACATTCAGTACTTC. Amino acids: CASSLAKFLSGLENIQYF. J is TRBJ2-4 and V is TRBV7-8; maybe TRBD2 (6 bases). This CDR3 is built from 18 residues. V was trimmed by 0 bases and J by 5 bases, leaving 20 bases between them. Germline CDR1 is SGHVS and CDR2 is FQNEAQ.

This chain links TRBV7-2 with TRBJ2-1, with TRBD2 matching 10 bases. The V and J ends lost 5 bases and 2 bases, in that order; junction bases with no gene match: 6. Germline V gene data show CDR1 as SGHTA and CDR2 as FQGNSA. The CDR3 has 16 amino acids. The DNA of the CDR3 is TGTGCCAGCAGCAGTAGAGCGGGAGGGCCCTACAATGAGCAGTTCTTC. This encodes CASSSRAGGPYNEQFF. The full variable domain, in which reference TRBV7-2 and TRBJ2-1 provide the parts outside the CDR3, is GAGVSQSPSNKVTEKGKDVELRCDPISGHTALYWYRQSLGQGLEFLIYFQGNSAPDKSGLPSDRFSAERTGGSVSTLTIQRTQQEDSAVYLCASSSRAGGPYNEQFFGPGTRLTVL.

This clone appeared a single time. The genes are TRBV2 and TRBJ2-7, with TRBD1 matching over 8 bases. Looked up from germline, CDR1 is SNHLY and CDR2 is FYNNEI. The CDR3 is 13 residues long. V lost 6 bases and J lost 5; bases outside the gene matches: 6. CDR3 amino acids: CASSTQGAHEQYF. In nucleotides, the CDR3 is TGTGCCAGCAGCACCCAGGGGGCCCACGAGCAGTACTTC.

This chain links TRBV9 with TRBJ2-1; 8 nucleotides match TRBD2. The J segment lost 7 bases and the V segment lost 5 bases, leaving 11 bases of the junction unmatched. CDR3 length: 15 amino acids. Germline V gene lookup returns CDR1 SGDLS and CDR2 YYNGEE. In DNA form, the CDR3 reads TGTGCCAGCAGTGAGCTGGGGACTAGATTTAATGAGCAGTTCTTC. This encodes CASSELGTRFNEQFF. Full variable domain (missing parts from reference TRBV9 and TRBJ2-1): DSGVTQTPKHLITATGQRVTLRCSPRSGDLSVYWYQQSLDQGLQFLIQYYNGEERAKGNILERFSAQQFPDLHSELNLSSLELGDSALYFCASSELGTRFNEQFFGPGTRLTVL.

About this clone: Other DNA sequences from this sample encode an identical CDR3 as well. J is TRBJ1-3 and V is TRBV5-1; no definite D call. From germline, CDR1 is SGHRS and CDR2 YFSETQ. The V end lost 0 bases, the J end lost 1 base, and 8 bases lay between the germline ends. This CDR3 spans 15 amino acids. CDR3 in DNA: TGCGCCAGCAGCTTGGACCCCTCATCTGGAAACACCATATATTTT. This codes for CASSLDPSSGNTIYF.

Remarks on this clone: The same CDR3 is also encoded by other DNA sequences in this sample. V gene TRBV5-1 combines with J gene TRBJ1-4; D gene uncertain. In germline, CDR1 is SGHRS, CDR2 YFSETQ. The germline V and J ends were trimmed by 0 bases and 8 bases, with 11 bases remaining between them. This CDR3 contains 14 residues. CDR3 in DNA: TGCGCCAGCAGCTTGGGAGGGCTGGGGGAAAAACTGTTTTTT. It codes for CASSLGGLGEKLFF.

J is TRBJ1-6 and V is TRBV5-1; 10 bases are shared with TRBD1. The V segment lost 6 bases and the J segment 7 bases; nucleotides outside the gene matches: 7. The germline V gene encodes CDR1 SGHRS and CDR2 YFSETQ. This CDR3 contains 15 residues. CDR3 sequence: CASTLTGGLNSPLHF. The DNA of the CDR3 is TGCGCCAGCACCCTGACAGGGGGCCTGAATTCACCCCTCCACTTT.

J is TRBJ2-5 and V is TRBV2, with no clear D. Germline V gene lookup returns CDR1 SNHLY and CDR2 FYNNEI. The CDR3 has 13 amino acids. V dropped 2 bases and J dropped 2 bases, with 6 bases sitting between them. For the CDR3, the DNA is TGTGCCAGCAGTGAATTTACTCAAGAGACCCAGTACTTC. Translation: CASSEFTQETQYF.

The rearrangement links TRBV5-1 to TRBJ2-3; 9 positions agree with TRBD1. CDR1 is SGHRS, CDR2 YFSETQ, per germline. The CDR3 loop spans 16 amino acids. With V trimmed by 1 base and J by 0 bases, 3 bases remained unmatched. CDR3 DNA sequence: TGCGCCAGCAGCTTGAACAGGGGGCTGAGCACAGATACGCAGTATTTT. This codes for CASSLNRGLSTDTQYF.

This chain uses TRBV11-2 with TRBJ1-2; TRBD1 matches 11 bases. Germline V gives CDR1 SGHAT, CDR2 FQNNGV. The CDR3 is 17 amino acids. Unmatched junction bases numbered 9, after V lost 0 bases and J lost 6 bases. The CDR3 nucleotides are TGTGCCAGCAGCTTAGAGTTAACGGGACAGGGGGGCGATGGCTACACCTTC. Protein product: CASSLELTGQGGDGYTF.

V is TRBV30 and J is TRBJ2-5; possibly TRBD1 or TRBD2 for D (6 bases each). The closer fit of TRBJ2-7 to the DNA end suggests the J call may be wrong. The germline CDR1 and CDR2 sequences are GTSNPN and SVGIG (reference sequence). This CDR3 region has 14 residues. CDR3 sequence (DNA): TGTGCCTGGGGACGGGGGCTTAGCTCCTACGAGCAGTACTTC. This translates into CAWGRGLSSYEQYF.

The genes are TRBV28 and TRBJ1-2; 8 nucleotides align to TRBD1. Germline CDR1 is MDHEN and CDR2 is SYDVKM. The junction had 7 bases not matched to a gene; V was cut back by 6 bases and J by 4 bases. CDR3 length equals 14 residues. The CDR3 nucleotides read TGTGCCAGCAGAAGACAGGGGTTGGCCTATGGCTACACCTTC. It codes for CASRRQGLAYGYTF.

This chain joins TRBV6-6 and TRBJ2-4; TRBD2 is a possible D gene (5 bases). The germline gives CDR1 MNHNY, CDR2 SVGAGI (reference sequence). The length of the CDR3 is 13 residues. Trimming took 5 bases from V and 9 from J, leaving 14 bases between them. CDR3 protein: CASSLSDEGIQYF. CDR3 sequence (DNA): TGTGCCAGCAGTCTCTCCGACGAGGGCATTCAGTACTTC.

This chain links TRBV5-4 with TRBJ1-3, with D unresolved. CDR3 size: 15 residues. CDR1 is SGHNT, CDR2 YYREEE, per germline (reference sequence). Trimming stripped 4 bases from V and 0 bases from J, with 11 bases between. CDR3 region: CASSQDGRSGNTIYF. DNA for the CDR3: TGTGCCAGCAGCCAAGACGGACGCTCTGGAAACACCATATATTTT.

To note about this clone: The same CDR3 is also encoded by other DNA sequences in this sample. V and J are TRBV2 and TRBJ2-7; perhaps D is TRBD1 or TRBD2 (5 bases each). Between the trimmed V and J ends, which lost 6 bases and 1 base, there was a span of 7 bases. Germline lookup yields CDR1 SNHLY and CDR2 FYNNEI. CDR3 length equals 12 residues. The DNA of the CDR3 is TGTGCCAGCAGCAGGGAGTCCTACGAGCAGTACTTC. Translated, it gives CASSRESYEQYF.

This clone was detected a few times. This chain uses TRBV19 with TRBJ2-7; D not certain. Between the trimmed V and J ends, which lost 4 bases and 1 base, there was a span of 11 bases. The CDR3 extends over 14 amino acids. The germline gives CDR1 LNHDA, CDR2 SQIVND (reference sequence). CDR3 in amino acids: CASSTQIGSYEQYF. The CDR3 DNA sequence: TGTGCCAGTAGTACCCAAATTGGGTCCTACGAGCAGTACTTC.

This rearrangement joins TRBV28 to TRBJ1-2, with a weak D call TRBD1 (5 bases). The ends were cut back, 3 bases at V and 8 bases at J, with 10 bases in the middle. The CDR3 sequence is 12 residues long. Per the germline V gene, CDR1 is MDHEN and CDR2 is SYDVKM. The chain's CDR3 is CASSLTGAGYTF. The CDR3 DNA is TGTGCCAGCAGTTTGACCGGGGCCGGCTACACCTTC.

Comment on this clone: One end of the junction does not line up with germline, which may come from a read error. The chain links TRBV7-7 to TRBJ2-1; D remains unclear. Germline CDR1 reads SSHAT; CDR2 reads FNYEAQ (reference sequence). The CDR3 is 15 amino acids. The CDR3: CASSLGRAFYNEQFF. Written as DNA, the CDR3 is TGTGCTAGCAGCTTAGGTAGGGCTTTCTACAATGAGCAGTTCTTC.

The chain couples TRBV2 to TRBJ2-1; TRBD2 aligns across 12 bases. V lost 6 bases and J lost 6; bases outside the gene matches: 24. The germline V gene encodes CDR1 SNHLY and CDR2 FYNNEI. The CDR3 contains 21 residues. The CDR3 spells CASRVPGRTSGRTLITNEQFF. The CDR3 DNA follows: TGTGCCAGCAGGGTTCCCGGCCGAACTAGCGGGAGGACACTAATAACCAATGAGCAGTTCTTC. The full variable domain, rest sourced from reference TRBV2 and TRBJ2-1, is EPEVTQTPSHQVTQMGQEVILRCVPISNHLYFYWYRQILGQKVEFLVSFYNNEISEKSEIFDDQFSVERPDGSNFTLKIRSTKLEDSAMYFCASRVPGRTSGRTLITNEQFFGPGTRLTVL.

This chain uses TRBV4-1 with TRBJ1-2; D unclear. The germline V gene has CDR1 MGHRA and CDR2 YSYEKL. Trimming removed 0 bases from V and 7 bases from J, with 6 bases in between. This CDR3 comprises 12 residues. The CDR3 DNA reads as TGCGCCAGCAGCCAAGATACCTTTGGCTACACCTTC. Its translation: CASSQDTFGYTF.

The V and J genes are TRBV7-2 and TRBJ1-1; D is uncertain. The CDR3 is 15 amino acids. The germline V gene encodes CDR1 SGHTA and CDR2 FQGNSA. V was shortened by 3 bases and J by 4 bases, with 15 bases between the two germline ends. This CDR3 is CASSFVSLFSTEAFF. The DNA for the CDR3 is TGTGCCAGCAGCTTCGTTTCACTTTTTTCCACTGAAGCTTTCTTT. Complete variable domain (other parts from reference TRBV7-2 and TRBJ1-1): GAGVSQSPSNKVTEKGKDVELRCDPISGHTALYWYRQSLGQGLEFLIYFQGNSAPDKSGLPSDRFSAERTGGSVSTLTIQRTQQEDSAVYLCASSFVSLFSTEAFFGQGTRLTVV.

This chain connects TRBV5-4 to TRBJ1-6; 8 bases are a match to TRBD1. J gave up 6 bases and V 2 bases, and 4 bases lay outside the gene matches. Germline V CDR1 and CDR2: SGHNT, YYREEE (reference sequence). CDR3 length: 15 residues. The CDR3 loop reads CASSLHRGSNSPLHF. DNA of the CDR3: TGTGCCAGCAGCTTACACAGGGGGTCTAATTCACCCCTCCACTTT.

In DNA form, the CDR3 reads TGTGCCAGCTCGAGAGGGGCGCCCGGAGATACGCAGTATTTT. This codes for CASSRGAPGDTQYF. This chain connects TRBV6-1 to TRBJ2-3; either TRBD1 or TRBD2 may fit D (5 bases each). This CDR3 contains 14 residues. The ends were cut back, 8 bases at V and 5 bases at J, with 17 bases in the middle. Germline CDR1 and CDR2: MNHNS and SASEGT.

The chain employs TRBV5-5 and TRBJ2-7; maybe TRBD2 (6 bases). Per the germline V gene, CDR1 is SGHKS and CDR2 is YYEKEE (reference sequence). This CDR3 has 15 residues. Deletions cut 6 bases from V and 2 bases from J, with 18 bases between. The CDR3 DNA reads as TGTGCCAGCACCCCAACCGTGGGGACTCCCTACGAGCAGTACTTC. Translation gives CASTPTVGTPYEQYF. The full variable domain, rest sourced from reference TRBV5-5 and TRBJ2-7, is DAGVTQSPTHLIKTRGQQVTLRCSPISGHKSVSWYQQVLGQGPQFIFQYYEKEERGRGNFPDRFSARQFPNYSSELNVNALLLGDSALYLCASTPTVGTPYEQYFGPGTRLTVT.

The genes are TRBV5-1 and TRBJ2-3; a possible D gene is TRBD2 (6 bases). CDR3 length equals 17 residues. CDR1 and CDR2 from the germline V gene are SGHRS and YFSETQ. V dropped 0 bases and J dropped 2 bases, with 16 bases sitting between them. The CDR3 bases are TGCGCCAGCAGCTTGGTTCCCGGCGGGGTCCACACAGATACGCAGTATTTT. Translated, it gives CASSLVPGGVHTDTQYF.

This chain links TRBV5-4 with TRBJ2-5; 10 bases line up with TRBD1. The germline CDR1 and CDR2 sequences are SGHNT and YYREEE (reference sequence). This CDR3 comprises 15 residues. The trim removed 4 bases at V and 4 bases at J, leaving 7 bases unmatched. This CDR3 is CASSPSTGGIETQYF. The CDR3 bases are TGTGCCAGCAGCCCGTCGACAGGGGGCATAGAGACCCAGTACTTC. The full variable domain, with the rest looked up from reference TRBV5-4 and TRBJ2-5, is ETGVTQSPTHLIKTRGQQVTLRCSSQSGHNTVSWYQQALGQGPQFIFQYYREEENGRGNFPPRFSGLQFPNYSSELNVNALELDDSALYLCASSPSTGGIETQYFGPGTRLLVL.

The gene calls are TRBV6-5 and TRBJ2-3, with D tentatively TRBD1 or TRBD2 (5 bases each). Trimming took 2 bases from V and 8 from J, leaving 11 bases between them. The CDR3 extends over 13 amino acids. The V gene's germline CDR1 is MNHEY and CDR2 SVGAGI. The CDR3 coding sequence is TGTGCCAGCAGTTACGACCGGGACGGTACGCAGTATTTT. Encoded protein: CASSYDRDGTQYF.

V and J are TRBV28 and TRBJ2-3; TRBD2 aligns across 9 bases. In germline, CDR1 is MDHEN, CDR2 SYDVKM. With V trimmed by 4 bases and J by 2 bases, 10 bases remained unmatched. The CDR3 is made up of 17 amino acids. This CDR3 reads CASSSPLAGSNTDTQYF. CDR3 sequence (DNA): TGTGCCAGCAGTTCACCCCTAGCGGGATCCAACACAGATACGCAGTATTTT. Looking up the rest from reference TRBV28 and TRBJ2-3 gives the full variable domain: DVKVTQSSRYLVKRTGEKVFLECVQDMDHENMFWYRQDPGLGLRLIYFSYDVKMKEKGDIPEGYSVSREKKERFSLILESASTNQTSMYLCASSSPLAGSNTDTQYFGPGTRLTVL.

This chain joins TRBV6-5 and TRBJ1-2; the D is unclear. The CDR3 loop spans 12 amino acids. Germline-derived CDR1 and CDR2 are MNHEY and SVGAGI. Trimming removed 4 bases from V and 8 bases from J, with 11 bases in between. CDR3 bases: TGTGCCAGCAGTTCGATACGGGAAGGCTACACCTTC. This encodes CASSSIREGYTF.

The chain couples TRBV28 to TRBJ2-7; TRBD2 matches 10 bases. The CDR3 has 15 residues. Germline assignment: CDR1 MDHEN and CDR2 SYDVKM. V lost 5 bases and J lost 2; bases outside the gene matches: 6. DNA for the CDR3: TGTGCCAGCAGTCCGGGACTAGCGCCGACCTACGAGCAGTACTTC. This encodes CASSPGLAPTYEQYF. The full variable domain, with the rest looked up from reference TRBV28 and TRBJ2-7, is DVKVTQSSRYLVKRTGEKVFLECVQDMDHENMFWYRQDPGLGLRLIYFSYDVKMKEKGDIPEGYSVSREKKERFSLILESASTNQTSMYLCASSPGLAPTYEQYFGPGTRLTVT.